This TCR beta chain stems from a study of blood T cell repertoires in COVID-19. The wider study: The study drew acute and convalescent COVID-19 samples from the United States, Italy and Spain. Nucleic acid was either cDNA or gDNA, and it came from T cells, B-cell-depleted T cells, or PBMCs.

The CDR3 loop spans 16 amino acids. The junction had 5 bases not matched to a gene; V was cut back by 2 bases and J by 6 bases. The germline gives CDR1 SGHRS, CDR2 YFSETQ. This clone was counted a few times. Original processing methods: Cell counts per sample came from amplifying reference gene primers. Only in-frame clones appear in the TCRdb table, and some are missing; sequencing was by immunoSEQ multiplex PCR. That table is the source of V, J and clone size, and D and trimming were worked out from the DNA. The table lists about 190,000 clones, about 89% of them singletons. This receptor was identified in a man in his forties with acute or convalescent COVID-19. The chain is built from TRBV5-1 and TRBJ2-2, with 12 nucleotides matching TRBD2. Sequenced material: peripheral blood. CDR3: CASSFRTSGEAGELFF. In nucleotides, the CDR3 is TGCGCCAGCAGCTTCCGGACTAGCGGGGAGGCCGGGGAGCTGTTTTTT.